In this sample, the clone carrying this T cell receptor beta chain turned up once. The target antigen is unknown. This CDR3 has 14 amino acids. Germline V lookup: CDR1 MNHNS, CDR2 SASEGT. Trimming left V 6 bases short and J 2 bases short, with 12 bases between. Clones were sequenced by immunoSEQ multiplex PCR, and TCRdb holds only the in-frame ones, with some missing. This sample has roughly 300,000 clones, with about 88% found just once. These data are taken from a study of Ad26.COV2.S vaccination and SARS-CoV-2 variants. About the research overall: Ad26.COV2.S was injected intramuscularly once or twice, 56 days apart. Whole-study findings and limits: Recipients of vaccine and of placebo showed similar breadth of their non-spike TCR repertoires.

The treatment was: some 20 received Ad26.COV2.S at low or high dose, single or two shots; five or six received placebo; per-sample allocation not given. All samples were drawn on day 63, counting from the first vaccine or placebo injection. In Boston, an adult donor aged 18-55 years took part. The V call is TRBV6-1, the J call TRBJ2-3; D possibly corresponds to TRBD1 (6 bases). This specimen was peripheral blood, taken in a trial of Ad26.COV2.S vaccine versus placebo. The clonotype originates from a person aged 18-60 years who received the Ad26.COV2.S COVID-19 vaccine or a placebo. This chain's CDR3 is CASSDRTATDTQYF. Here the CDR3 DNA reads TGTGCCAGCAGCGATCGGACAGCCACAGATACGCAGTATTTT.